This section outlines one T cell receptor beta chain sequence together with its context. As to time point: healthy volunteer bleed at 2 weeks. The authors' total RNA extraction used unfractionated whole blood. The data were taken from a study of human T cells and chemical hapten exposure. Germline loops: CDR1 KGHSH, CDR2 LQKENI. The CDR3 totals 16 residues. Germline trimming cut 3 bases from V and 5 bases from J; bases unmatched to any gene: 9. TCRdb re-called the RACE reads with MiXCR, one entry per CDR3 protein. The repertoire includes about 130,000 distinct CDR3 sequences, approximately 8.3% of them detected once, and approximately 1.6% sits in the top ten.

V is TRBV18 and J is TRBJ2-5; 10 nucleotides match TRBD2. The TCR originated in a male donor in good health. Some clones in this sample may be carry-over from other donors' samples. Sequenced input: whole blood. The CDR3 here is CASSPPSGSDLETQYF. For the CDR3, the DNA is TGTGCCAGCTCACCTCCTAGCGGGAGCGATTTGGAGACCCAGTACTTC.